A selection of T cell receptor beta chains follows, all from one sample in a study of T cells in Graves' hyperthyroidism and ophthalmopathy. TCRdb reprocessed the multiplex PCR reads with MiXCR, giving one entry per CDR3 protein. This table has fewer than 600,000 distinct CDR3 sequences, over 13% appearing once. Sample: blood. The receptors were gathered from a young woman with Graves' hyperthyroidism. Both conserved end residues are part of each CDR3. Each record gives: V gene, clone size, J gene, D gene, CDR3 DNA, CDR3 protein. The D gene is left open where the match is weak. Not all rows give a size; the values are once, few, many and, for expanded clones, a class.

v_gene: TRBV6-5
abundance: .
j_gene: TRBJ2-3
d_gene: .
CDR3nt: TGTGCCAGCACCCTCTTAGGGGGGCTAGTGGCAGATACGCAGTATTTT
CDR3aa: CASTLLGGLVADTQYF

v_gene: TRBV11-2
abundance: once
j_gene: TRBJ2-5
d_gene: .
CDR3nt: TGTGCCAGCAGCTTATTACGCGAGACCCAGTACTTC
CDR3aa: CASSLLRETQYF

v_gene: TRBV6-1
abundance: .
j_gene: TRBJ1-1
d_gene: .
CDR3nt: TGCGCCAGCATGCTCAGGGTGAACACTGAAGCTTTCTTT
CDR3aa: CASMLRVNTEAFF

v_gene: TRBV30
abundance: .
j_gene: TRBJ1-3
d_gene: .
CDR3nt: TGTGCAATAGGACAAAGCTCTGGAAACACCATATATTTT
CDR3aa: CAIGQSSGNTIYF

v_gene: TRBV5-1
abundance: many
j_gene: TRBJ2-3
d_gene: .
CDR3nt: TGCGCCAGCAGCTTGGAAGCGGCCCCGACGGATACGCAGTATTTT
CDR3aa: CASSLEAAPTDTQYF

v_gene: TRBV10-2
abundance: many
j_gene: TRBJ2-1
d_gene: TRBD2
CDR3nt: TGCGCCAGCAGCCCGGGACTAGGGGTTAATGAGCAGTTCTTC
CDR3aa: CASSPGLGVNEQFF

v_gene: TRBV5-1
abundance: few
j_gene: TRBJ2-3
d_gene: .
CDR3nt: TGCGCCAGCAGCTTGGTCCAGGCTAGCACAGATACGCAGTATTTT
CDR3aa: CASSLVQASTDTQYF

v_gene: TRBV29-1
abundance: few
j_gene: TRBJ2-2
d_gene: .
CDR3nt: TGCAGCGTTAGGGGGTTCGGTACCGGGGAGCTGTTTTTT
CDR3aa: CSVRGFGTGELFF

v_gene: TRBV3-1
abundance: many
j_gene: TRBJ1-1
d_gene: .
CDR3nt: TGTGCCAGCAGCCAAACTGGGGATGGTAAAGCTTTCTTT
CDR3aa: CASSQTGDGKAFF

v_gene: TRBV20-1
abundance: many
j_gene: TRBJ1-5
d_gene: .
CDR3nt: TGCAGTGCAGGGGGTCCTCAGCCCCAGCATTTT
CDR3aa: CSAGGPQPQHF

v_gene: TRBV7-9
abundance: many
j_gene: TRBJ1-2
d_gene: .
CDR3nt: TGTGCCAGCAGGGGGGTCGTGGGGCTTGCTAACTATGGCTACACCTTC
CDR3aa: CASRGVVGLANYGYTF

v_gene: TRBV7-8
abundance: many
j_gene: TRBJ1-1
d_gene: .
CDR3nt: TGTGCCAGCAGCCCGCCCGGGACAATGAACACTGAAGCTTTCTTT
CDR3aa: CASSPPGTMNTEAFF

v_gene: TRBV5-1
abundance: .
j_gene: TRBJ1-5
d_gene: .
CDR3nt: TGCGCCAGCAGCCCCGGTCGGGGAGGCAGGCAGCCTCAGCATTTT
CDR3aa: CASSPGRGGRQPQHF

v_gene: TRBV30
abundance: many
j_gene: TRBJ2-1
d_gene: .
CDR3nt: TGTGCCTGGAGTGACGCGGGCCTTGCCCCCAATGAGCAGTTCTTC
CDR3aa: CAWSDAGLAPNEQFF

v_gene: TRBV20-1
abundance: few
j_gene: TRBJ2-5
d_gene: TRBD2
CDR3nt: TGCAGTGCTAGATCCCCCTTGCTAGCGGGAGGCGAGACCCAGTACTTC
CDR3aa: CSARSPLLAGGETQYF

v_gene: TRBV19
abundance: many
j_gene: TRBJ2-2
d_gene: .
CDR3nt: TGTGCCAGTAGTATGGGCCGGGCTGGGGAGCTGTTTTTT
CDR3aa: CASSMGRAGELFF

v_gene: TRBV12-3/TRBV12-4
abundance: many
j_gene: TRBJ2-5
d_gene: TRBD2
CDR3nt: TGTGCCAGCAGTCCAACCGGACTAGCGGGAGGGACCCAGTACTTC
CDR3aa: CASSPTGLAGGTQYF

v_gene: TRBV24-1
abundance: .
j_gene: TRBJ2-7
d_gene: TRBD1
CDR3nt: TGTGCCACCAGGGGATCATCGGGACAGATTTACGAGCAGTACTTC
CDR3aa: CATRGSSGQIYEQYF

v_gene: TRBV10-3
abundance: many
j_gene: TRBJ2-3
d_gene: .
CDR3nt: TGTGCCATCAGAACCGGGACTCCAAACCCCACAGATACGCAGTATTTT
CDR3aa: CAIRTGTPNPTDTQYF

v_gene: TRBV11-1
abundance: many
j_gene: TRBJ1-1
d_gene: .
CDR3nt: TGTGCCAGCAGTCGTAGGACAGCCACTGAAGCTTTCTTT
CDR3aa: CASSRRTATEAFF

v_gene: TRBV30
abundance: many
j_gene: TRBJ2-3
d_gene: .
CDR3nt: TGTGCCTGGAAACGGGACCGCACAGATACGCAGTATTTT
CDR3aa: CAWKRDRTDTQYF

v_gene: TRBV25-1
abundance: few
j_gene: TRBJ2-7
d_gene: .
CDR3nt: TGTGCCAGCAGTGATGCCAGGTCCTCCTACGAGCAGTACTTC
CDR3aa: CASSDARSSYEQYF

v_gene: TRBV24-1
abundance: many
j_gene: TRBJ1-1
d_gene: TRBD1
CDR3nt: TGTGCCACCAGTGGCCCCCGCGGACAGGGGGCAATGAACACTGAAGCTTTCTTT
CDR3aa: CATSGPRGQGAMNTEAFF

v_gene: TRBV14
abundance: many
j_gene: TRBJ2-5
d_gene: TRBD2
CDR3nt: TGTGCCAGCAGCGCCCCGACTAGCGGAGAGACCCAGTACTTC
CDR3aa: CASSAPTSGETQYF

v_gene: TRBV24-1
abundance: few
j_gene: TRBJ1-5
d_gene: TRBD1
CDR3nt: TGTGCCACGAGTCAGGGTTTTGACAGGGATAGCAATCAGCCCCAGCATTTT
CDR3aa: CATSQGFDRDSNQPQHF

v_gene: TRBV30
abundance: many
j_gene: TRBJ1-6
d_gene: TRBD1
CDR3nt: TGTGCCTGGAGGGGACAGGGAGGTTATTCACCCCTCCACTTT
CDR3aa: CAWRGQGGYSPLHF

v_gene: TRBV6-1
abundance: .
j_gene: TRBJ1-6
d_gene: TRBD1
CDR3nt: TGTGCCAGCAGTGGACTGACAGGGTATAATTCACCCCTCCACTTT
CDR3aa: CASSGLTGYNSPLHF

v_gene: TRBV3-1
abundance: many
j_gene: TRBJ1-2
d_gene: TRBD1
CDR3nt: TGTGCCAGCAGCCGAGGGACAGACGCCTATGGCTACACCTTC
CDR3aa: CASSRGTDAYGYTF

v_gene: TRBV5-4
abundance: .
j_gene: TRBJ2-2
d_gene: .
CDR3nt: TGTGCCAGCAGCCAGGGACTGGCGAAGAACACCGGGGAGCTGTTTTTT
CDR3aa: CASSQGLAKNTGELFF

v_gene: TRBV20-1
abundance: many
j_gene: TRBJ2-3
d_gene: TRBD1
CDR3nt: TGCAGTGCTAGCCCGACAGGGTGGGATACGCAGTATTTT
CDR3aa: CSASPTGWDTQYF

v_gene: TRBV29-1
abundance: few
j_gene: TRBJ2-3
d_gene: .
CDR3nt: TGCAGCGTTGAAGGGCAGTTTGTTGCAGGTACGCAGTATTTT
CDR3aa: CSVEGQFVAGTQYF

v_gene: TRBV24-1
abundance: many
j_gene: TRBJ1-2
d_gene: .
CDR3nt: TGTGCCACCAGCCCCGAGGACAGTGGCTATGGCTACACCTTC
CDR3aa: CATSPEDSGYGYTF

v_gene: TRBV11-1
abundance: many
j_gene: TRBJ2-7
d_gene: .
CDR3nt: TGTGCCAGCAGCTTAGGACGTTTCCGCGAGCAGTACTTC
CDR3aa: CASSLGRFREQYF

v_gene: TRBV2
abundance: once
j_gene: TRBJ1-2
d_gene: .
CDR3nt: TGTGCCAGCAGTGAGTGGACAGTAAACTATGGCTACGCCTTC
CDR3aa: CASSEWTVNYGYAF

v_gene: TRBV14
abundance: many
j_gene: TRBJ1-2
d_gene: TRBD1
CDR3nt: TGTGCCAGCAGCCACTTTGACAGGGGTAGCTATGGCTACACCTTC
CDR3aa: CASSHFDRGSYGYTF

v_gene: TRBV2
abundance: many
j_gene: TRBJ2-3
d_gene: .
CDR3nt: TGTGCCAGCCAGGGCGCCCCAAGCACAGATACGCAGTATTTT
CDR3aa: CASQGAPSTDTQYF

v_gene: TRBV11-3
abundance: many
j_gene: TRBJ2-1
d_gene: TRBD2
CDR3nt: TGTGCCAGCAGCACGGGACTAGCATGGAATGAGCAGTTCTTC
CDR3aa: CASSTGLAWNEQFF

v_gene: TRBV18
abundance: many
j_gene: TRBJ1-4
d_gene: TRBD1
CDR3nt: TGTGCCAGCTCACCAGGGACAGGGACTAATGAAAAACTGTTTTTT
CDR3aa: CASSPGTGTNEKLFF

v_gene: TRBV20-1
abundance: few
j_gene: TRBJ2-1
d_gene: .
CDR3nt: TGCAGTGCTAGAGATGCCCATGGGGAGTTCTTC
CDR3aa: CSARDAHGEFF

v_gene: TRBV20-1
abundance: many
j_gene: TRBJ2-2
d_gene: TRBD1
CDR3nt: TGCAGTGCTCGGGGACAGACAACCACCGGGGAGCTGTTTTTT
CDR3aa: CSARGQTTTGELFF

v_gene: TRBV5-1
abundance: many
j_gene: TRBJ2-3
d_gene: TRBD2
CDR3nt: TGCGCCAGCAGCTTCACTAGCGGGAGGCCAGATACGCAGTATTTT
CDR3aa: CASSFTSGRPDTQYF

v_gene: TRBV11-1
abundance: .
j_gene: TRBJ1-1
d_gene: .
CDR3nt: TGTGCCAGCAGCGGTTGGGGGTTCACTGAAGCTTTCTTT
CDR3aa: CASSGWGFTEAFF

v_gene: TRBV25-1
abundance: .
j_gene: TRBJ2-7
d_gene: .
CDR3nt: TGTGCCAGCAGTGTTTCCCACGAGCAGTACTTC
CDR3aa: CASSVSHEQYF

v_gene: TRBV7-9
abundance: .
j_gene: TRBJ2-3
d_gene: .
CDR3nt: TGTGCCAGCAGCTTAAGGGGTCGGCTAGGCCTTCCGGGCGGAGATACGCAGTATTTT
CDR3aa: CASSLRGRLGLPGGDTQYF

v_gene: TRBV5-1
abundance: few
j_gene: TRBJ1-3
d_gene: TRBD1
CDR3nt: TGCGCCAGCAGCTTGGGGGACAGGGGAGACTCTGGAAACACCATATATTTT
CDR3aa: CASSLGDRGDSGNTIYF

v_gene: TRBV12-3/TRBV12-4
abundance: many
j_gene: TRBJ2-1
d_gene: .
CDR3nt: TGTGCCAGCAGTTTCATAGGGTGGAGGCACAATGAGCAGTTCTTC
CDR3aa: CASSFIGWRHNEQFF

v_gene: TRBV10-3
abundance: many
j_gene: TRBJ1-6
d_gene: .
CDR3nt: TGTGCCATCAGTGAAACAACAGGGCGTAATTCACCCCTCCACTTT
CDR3aa: CAISETTGRNSPLHF

v_gene: TRBV10-2
abundance: .
j_gene: TRBJ2-1
d_gene: TRBD2
CDR3nt: TGCGCCAGCAGTCTTCGGGGCCGGGAGGCCTACTACAATGAGCAGTTCTTC
CDR3aa: CASSLRGREAYYNEQFF

v_gene: TRBV5-1
abundance: .
j_gene: TRBJ2-1
d_gene: TRBD2
CDR3nt: TGCGCCAGCAGCCGTGTGACGGGAGGGCCGACCCCCAATGAGCAGTTCTTC
CDR3aa: CASSRVTGGPTPNEQFF

v_gene: TRBV11-3
abundance: .
j_gene: TRBJ2-5
d_gene: TRBD2
CDR3nt: TGTGCCAGCAGCATCCTAGCGGAAGGATTCCAAGAGACCCAGTACTTC
CDR3aa: CASSILAEGFQETQYF

v_gene: TRBV11-2
abundance: many
j_gene: TRBJ1-5
d_gene: .
CDR3nt: TGTGCCAGCAGCTTAGCAGGGGAACATCAGCCCCAGCATTTT
CDR3aa: CASSLAGEHQPQHF

v_gene: TRBV19
abundance: few
j_gene: TRBJ2-3
d_gene: .
CDR3nt: TGTGCCAGTAGTATAGTAGGCGGACCCACAGATACGCAGTATTTT
CDR3aa: CASSIVGGPTDTQYF

v_gene: TRBV27
abundance: .
j_gene: TRBJ1-1
d_gene: .
CDR3nt: TGTGCCAGCAGTTTAGAATTTGGGGCGCACACTGGAGCTTTCTTT
CDR3aa: CASSLEFGAHTGAFF